This TCR beta chain was documented in a study of beta chain features in type 1 diabetes. Study-wide background: Cells sorted and examined across all samples totaled almost 110 million. Study conclusions and caveats: When Type 1 diabetes patients were examined, their TCRB CDR3s proved moderately but significantly shorter in all four CD4+ subsets. PCR could preferentially amplify shorter templates, alike in patients and controls. When cDNA is sequenced, cells with high TCR expression could be over-represented.

This CDR3 spans 16 amino acids. J gave up 0 bases and V 5 bases, and 9 bases lay outside the gene matches. The germline V gene encodes CDR1 SGHVS and CDR2 FNYEAQ. All of the isolated RNA was reverse transcribed, so expressed TCRB transcripts were sequenced. Here immunoSEQ multiplex PCR was the method, and the copy in TCRdb shows in-frame clones only, minus some. The sample holds around 710,000 clones, under 15% seen once. About this clone itself: The antigen is unknown.

The TCR comes from a man between 25 and 39 years old with type 1 diabetes. J is TRBJ2-5 and V is TRBV7-6; 7 bases map to TRBD1. Input material: naive CD4+ T cells from blood. In nucleotides, the CDR3 is TGTGCCAGCAGCATGTCCGGGACAGCGTACCAAGAGACCCAGTACTTC. Its translation: CASSMSGTAYQETQYF.